Shown below are 18 T cell receptor beta chains from a single sample sequenced in a study of sequential checkpoint blockade in melanoma. Treatment in this sample: randomized to nivolumab then ipilimumab (arm A) or the reverse (arm B). Using immunoSEQ multiplex PCR, the repertoire was profiled, and TCRdb retains in-frame clones only, with some absent. This table has 7,000 to 8,500 clones, 50% to 75% appearing once. The input for sequencing was CD8+ T cells sorted from blood (inferred from file names), taken from a patient given nivolumab and ipilimumab in sequence. Receptors were obtained from a human donor with melanoma.

This clone came up a few times. This chain links TRBV19 with TRBJ2-1; tentative D call: TRBD1 (6 bases). This CDR3 is built from 16 residues. Germline loops: CDR1 LNHDA, CDR2 SQIVND (reference sequence). V lost 5 bases and J 0 bases, leaving 14 bases between the germline ends. CDR3 amino acids: CASSPMTGRSYNEQFF. The DNA of the CDR3 is TGTGCCAGTAGTCCCATGACAGGTCGCTCCTACAATGAGCAGTTCTTC.

The chain recombines TRBV29-1 with TRBJ2-7; TRBD2 matches at 10 bases. Germline assignment: CDR1 SQVTM and CDR2 ANQGSEA. V was pared by 6 bases and J by 1 base, with 6 bases of the junction left unmatched. This CDR3 comprises 14 residues. CDR3 coding DNA: TGCAGCGTCGCAACTAGCGGGACATCCTACGAGCAGTACTTC. Encoded protein: CSVATSGTSYEQYF.

This chain uses TRBV5-6 with TRBJ2-7; 7 bases are a match to TRBD2. V trimming: 5 bases; J trimming: 1 base; junction bases outside the gene matches: 9. This CDR3 has 15 residues. Germline loops: CDR1 SGHDT, CDR2 YYEEEE. For the CDR3, the DNA is TGTGCCAGCAGTCGACGGACTAGACGGTCCTACGAGCAGTACTTC. The encoded protein is CASSRRTRRSYEQYF.

The rearrangement joins TRBV4-2 to TRBJ1-1, with D perhaps TRBD1 (5 bases). Trimming pared 6 bases from V and 1 base from J, leaving 9 bases between. CDR1 is LGHNA, CDR2 YNFKEQ, per germline. This CDR3 region has 13 residues. DNA of the CDR3: TGTGCCAGCAGACCAGGGCCGAACACTGAAGCTTTCTTT. It codes for CASRPGPNTEAFF.

The V call is TRBV5-1, the J call TRBJ1-1; D is undetermined. This CDR3 has 14 amino acids. Trimming shortened V by 4 bases and J by 1 base, and 11 bases separated the two germline ends. Germline lookup yields CDR1 SGHRS and CDR2 YFSETQ. The CDR3 DNA reads as TGCGCCAGCAGCCCGCGCGATCCGAACACTGAAGCTTTCTTT. Translation gives CASSPRDPNTEAFF.

Only a few counts were recorded for this clone. The genes are TRBV27 and TRBJ1-1; 8 positions match TRBD1. This CDR3 comprises 14 residues. Germline-derived CDR1 and CDR2 are MNHEY and SMNVEV (reference sequence). Unmatched junction bases numbered 6, after V lost 3 bases and J lost 6 bases. The CDR3 region has the DNA TGTGCCAGCAGTTTCGAGACAGGGGTCCCTGAAGCTTTCTTT. It translates to CASSFETGVPEAFF.

The CDR3, as DNA: TGTGCCAGCAGCTTAGACAGGGTTAGCAATCAGCCCCAGCATTTT. Translated: CASSLDRVSNQPQHF. The chain is built from TRBV7-8 and TRBJ1-5; TRBD1 might be the D (6 bases). The CDR3 is 15 amino acids. Trimming left V 1 base short and J 0 bases short, with 7 bases between. CDR1 is SGHVS, CDR2 FQNEAQ, per germline. Based on the CDR3 plus reference TRBV7-8 and TRBJ1-5, the full variable domain is GAGVSQSPRYKVAKRGQDVALRCDPISGHVSLFWYQQALGQGPEFLTYFQNEAQLDKSGLPSDRFFAERPEGSVSTLKIQRTQQEDSAVYLCASSLDRVSNQPQHFGDGTRLSIL.

The V gene is TRBV4-1, the J gene TRBJ2-7, with D possibly TRBD2 on 5 matching bases. The CDR3 is made up of 15 amino acids. V was clipped by 1 base and J by 3 bases, with 13 bases between them. CDR1 MGHRA and CDR2 YSYEKL come from the germline V gene. CDR3 coding DNA: TGCGCCAGCAGCCAAGTCCGAGCTAGCAGCTACGAGCAGTACTTC. It specifies CASSQVRASSYEQYF.

The genes are TRBV28 and TRBJ1-5, with D possibly being TRBD1 (5 bases). From germline, CDR1 is MDHEN and CDR2 SYDVKM. The CDR3 extends over 17 amino acids. Trimming pared 2 bases from V and 7 bases from J, leaving 21 bases between. The CDR3, as DNA: TGTGCCAGCAGTTTAGCTAGCGGGACGACTTTCCGCCAGCCCCAGCATTTT. It yields the protein CASSLASGTTFRQPQHF.

The gene calls are TRBV5-4 and TRBJ2-7; 7 bases line up with TRBD2. This CDR3 comprises 16 residues. Trimming took 1 base from V and 5 from J; bases not matched to a gene: 12. Germline V gene data show CDR1 as SGHNT and CDR2 as YYREEE (reference sequence). CDR3 region: CASSLIGLGGVNEQYF. CDR3 bases: TGTGCCAGCAGCTTGATAGGACTTGGGGGGGTCAACGAGCAGTACTTC.

The V gene is TRBV4-3, the J gene TRBJ2-7; D perhaps matches TRBD2 (6 bases). CDR3 length: 17 residues. V was pared by 0 bases and J by 6 bases, with 21 bases between. Germline-derived CDR1 and CDR2 are LGHNA and YSLEER. CDR3 DNA sequence: TGCGCCAGCAGCCAAGAGACGAGCGGGCCGCACCAGGGCGAGCAGTACTTC. This gives the protein CASSQETSGPHQGEQYF.

The rearrangement joins TRBV5-6 to TRBJ1-2; 7 nucleotides agree with TRBD1. Germline values: CDR1 SGHDT, CDR2 YYEEEE. CDR3 size: 17 residues. The V gene end was trimmed by 0 bases and the J gene end by 6 bases; junction bases not matched to a gene: 14. The chain's CDR3 is CASSLAFGTARLHGYTF. The DNA for the CDR3 is TGTGCCAGCAGCTTGGCCTTCGGGACAGCGCGTTTGCATGGCTACACCTTC.

This chain connects TRBV10-2 to TRBJ2-7; 13 nucleotides align to TRBD2. Germline assignment: CDR1 WSHSY and CDR2 SAAADI. CDR3 length: 19 amino acids. V lost 4 bases and J lost 3; bases outside the gene matches: 15. The CDR3 region is CASSGMGTSGTRAFYEQYF. The CDR3 DNA sequence: TGCGCCAGCAGTGGGATGGGGACTAGCGGGACGAGGGCCTTCTACGAGCAGTACTTC.

The chain carries TRBV2 and TRBJ2-7; D remains unclear. Germline V gene sequence: CDR1 SNHLY, CDR2 FYNNEI. The CDR3 spans 12 residues. The germline V and J ends were trimmed by 5 bases and 3 bases, with 8 bases remaining between them. The CDR3 region has the DNA TGTGCCAGCAGTAGGTCTAGCTACGAGCAGTACTTC. Translating it yields CASSRSSYEQYF.

The CDR3 spells CASSFGTGGFGGYTF. CDR3 coding DNA: TGTGCCAGCAGCTTCGGGACAGGGGGCTTTGGGGGCTACACCTTC. The rearrangement joins TRBV5-6 to TRBJ1-2; 12 bases match TRBD1. V gave up 2 bases and J gave up 8 bases; unmatched junction bases: 7. The germline gives CDR1 SGHDT, CDR2 YYEEEE. The CDR3 is 15 amino acids.

This clone was detected only once. This rearrangement joins TRBV4-3 to TRBJ1-5; D is uncertain. Trimming took 0 bases from V and 7 from J, leaving 13 bases between them. The germline gives CDR1 LGHNA, CDR2 YSLEER. The CDR3 extends over 15 amino acids. CDR3 amino acids: CASSQDRLGGQPQHF. In DNA, the CDR3 is TGCGCCAGCAGCCAAGATAGGTTGGGAGGCCAGCCCCAGCATTTT.

This clone showed up just a few times. This chain connects TRBV30 to TRBJ2-7, with 9 positions matching TRBD1. Per the germline V gene, CDR1 is GTSNPN and CDR2 is SVGIG (reference sequence). V trimming: 2 bases; J trimming: 4 bases; junction bases outside the gene matches: 3. The CDR3 loop spans 13 amino acids. This chain's CDR3 is CAWSPGQGYEQYF. The CDR3 DNA reads TGTGCCTGGAGTCCGGGACAGGGTTACGAGCAGTACTTC.

The gene calls are TRBV7-2 and TRBJ2-7; D unresolved. The V end was cut by 0 bases, the J end by 7 bases, with 7 bases between. CDR3 length: 12 residues. Germline assignment: CDR1 SGHTA and CDR2 FQGNSA. DNA for the CDR3: TGTGCCAGCAGCTTAGCGCTCGGGGAGCAGTACTTC. Translation gives CASSLALGEQYF.